Listed below are T cell receptor beta chains from one sample, sequenced in a study of T cell repertoires in cytomegalovirus infection. Via MiXCR, TCRdb re-called the reads, giving one row per CDR3 protein. There are 350,000 to 450,000 distinct CDR3 sequences in the sample; approximately 18% occur only once, and around 8.6% lies in the top ten. Sequencing used PBMCs. All receptors derive from a human donor in good health (CMV status not recorded). Some clones in this sample may be carry-over from other donors' samples. CDR3s leave out the opening cysteine and the closing phenylalanine or tryptophan.

11,TRBV19,ASSEQGATPQH
14,TRBV11-2,ASSSNTGPSNQPQH
13,TRBV28,ASSSASSGANVLT
13,TRBV7-2,ASSLAGQGVAPQH
11,TRBV2,ASNGVGTDTQY
13,TRBV27,ASSTPGQGFGEAF
11,TRBV5-4,ASRDSRTDTQY
11,TRBV7-2,ASSLVVKGEQY
12,TRBV7-9,ASSLHQGGTEAF
15,TRBV23-1,ASKPTMLGPLLYEQY